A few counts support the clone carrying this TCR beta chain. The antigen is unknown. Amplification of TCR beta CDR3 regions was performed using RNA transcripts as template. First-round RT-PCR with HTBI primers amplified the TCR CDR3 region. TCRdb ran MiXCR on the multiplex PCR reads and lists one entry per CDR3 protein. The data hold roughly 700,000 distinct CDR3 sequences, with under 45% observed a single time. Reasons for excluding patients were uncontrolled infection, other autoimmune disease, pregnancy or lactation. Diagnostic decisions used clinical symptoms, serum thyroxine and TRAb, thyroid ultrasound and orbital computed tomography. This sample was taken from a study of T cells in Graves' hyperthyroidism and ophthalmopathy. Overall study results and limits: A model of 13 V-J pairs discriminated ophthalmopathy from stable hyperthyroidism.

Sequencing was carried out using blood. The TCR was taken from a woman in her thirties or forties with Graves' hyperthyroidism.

The chain's CDR3 is CASSHVTVSGNTIYF. CDR3 DNA sequence: TGCGCCAGCAGCCACGTCACAGTCTCGGGAAACACCATATATTTT. The chain recombines TRBV4-1 with TRBJ1-3, with D hard to call. The CDR3 consists of 15 residues. Germline V gene sequence: CDR1 MGHRA, CDR2 YSYEKL. V was shortened by 3 bases and J by 4 bases, with 13 bases between the two germline ends.